Included here is one T cell receptor (beta chain) sequence, with context. The antigen remains undetermined. This CDR3 region has 15 residues. Germline values: CDR1 MNHEY, CDR2 SMNVEV (reference sequence). J gave up 8 bases and V 5 bases, and 14 bases lay outside the gene matches. The sample originates from a study of cytomegalovirus exposure and HLA in healthy donors. Across the whole study: Of approximately 400 genotyped donors, approximately 80% clustered with self-reported Caucasian donors. Regarding the study as a whole: In a later analysis, parvovirus B19, influenza, CMV and Epstein-Barr virus appeared linked to several top co-occurrence clusters. Data from an earlier analysis indicated that most TCR beta V segments were productive either about 90% or about 30% of the time.

With 60 Vbeta and 13 Jbeta primers, the PCR was carried out. Only in-frame clones appear in the TCRdb table, and some are missing; sequencing was by immunoSEQ multiplex PCR. The sample records over 200,000 clones, around 75% being singletons. The sequencing sample was made of PBMCs. V usage is TRBV27 and J usage is TRBJ1-1, with TRBD1 identical over 7 bases. This TCR was sampled from a woman younger than 45 in good health and CMV-seronegative. The CDR3 loop reads CASSTLRQGTAEAFF. CDR3 nucleotides: TGTGCCAGCAGTACCCTAAGGCAGGGGACAGCCGAAGCTTTCTTT.